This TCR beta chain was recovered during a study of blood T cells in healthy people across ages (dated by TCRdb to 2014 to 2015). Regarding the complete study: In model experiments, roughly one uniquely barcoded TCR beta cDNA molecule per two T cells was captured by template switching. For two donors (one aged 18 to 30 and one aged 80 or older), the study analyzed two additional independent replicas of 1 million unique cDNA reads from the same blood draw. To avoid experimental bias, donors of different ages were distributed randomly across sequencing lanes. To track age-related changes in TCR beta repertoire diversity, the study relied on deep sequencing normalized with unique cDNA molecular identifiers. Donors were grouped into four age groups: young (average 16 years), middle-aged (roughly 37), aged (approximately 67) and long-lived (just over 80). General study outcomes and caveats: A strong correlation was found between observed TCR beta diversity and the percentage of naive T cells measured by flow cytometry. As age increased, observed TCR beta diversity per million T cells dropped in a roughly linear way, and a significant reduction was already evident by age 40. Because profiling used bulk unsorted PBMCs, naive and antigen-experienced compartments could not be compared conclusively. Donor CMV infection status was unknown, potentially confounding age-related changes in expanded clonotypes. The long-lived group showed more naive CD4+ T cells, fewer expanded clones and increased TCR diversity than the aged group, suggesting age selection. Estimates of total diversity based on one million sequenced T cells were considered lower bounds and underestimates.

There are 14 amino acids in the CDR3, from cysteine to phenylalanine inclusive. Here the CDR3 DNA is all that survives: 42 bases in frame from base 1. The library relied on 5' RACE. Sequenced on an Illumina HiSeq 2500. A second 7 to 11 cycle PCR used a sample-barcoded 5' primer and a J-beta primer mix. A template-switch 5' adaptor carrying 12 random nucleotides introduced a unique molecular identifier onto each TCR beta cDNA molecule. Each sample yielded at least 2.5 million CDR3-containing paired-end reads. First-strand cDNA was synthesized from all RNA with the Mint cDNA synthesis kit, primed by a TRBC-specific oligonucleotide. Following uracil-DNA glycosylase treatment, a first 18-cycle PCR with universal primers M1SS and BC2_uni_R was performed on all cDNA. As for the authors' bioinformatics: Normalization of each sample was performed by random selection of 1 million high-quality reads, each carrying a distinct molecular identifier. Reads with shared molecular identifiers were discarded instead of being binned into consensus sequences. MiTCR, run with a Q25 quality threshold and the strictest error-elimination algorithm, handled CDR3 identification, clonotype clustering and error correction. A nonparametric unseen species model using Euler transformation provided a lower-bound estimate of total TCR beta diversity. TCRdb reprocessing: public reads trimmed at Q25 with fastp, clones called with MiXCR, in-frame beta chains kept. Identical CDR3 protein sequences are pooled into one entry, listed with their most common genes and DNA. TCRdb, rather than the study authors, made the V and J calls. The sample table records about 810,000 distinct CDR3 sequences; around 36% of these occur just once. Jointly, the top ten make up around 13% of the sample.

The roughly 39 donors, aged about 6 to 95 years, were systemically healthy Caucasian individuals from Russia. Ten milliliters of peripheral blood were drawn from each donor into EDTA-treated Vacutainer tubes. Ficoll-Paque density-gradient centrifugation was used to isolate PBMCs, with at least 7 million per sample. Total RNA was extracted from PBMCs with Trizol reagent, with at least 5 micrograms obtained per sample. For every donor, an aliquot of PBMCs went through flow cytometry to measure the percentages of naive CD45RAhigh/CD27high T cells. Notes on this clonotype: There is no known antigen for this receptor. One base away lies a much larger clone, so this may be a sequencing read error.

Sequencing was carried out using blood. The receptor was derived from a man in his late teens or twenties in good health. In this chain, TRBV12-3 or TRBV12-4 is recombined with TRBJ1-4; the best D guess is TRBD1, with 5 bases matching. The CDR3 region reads CAGRVGGEDEKLFF. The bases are TGTGCCGGCAGAGTGGGGGGAGAGGATGAAAAACTGTTTTTT.